This is a list of T cell receptor beta chains from one sample in a study of blood T cell repertoires in COVID-19. Sequencing was performed with immunoSEQ multiplex PCR; in TCRdb, only in-frame clones are kept and a portion is missing. The table has 26,000 or so clones, around 87% seen once. The sequenced sample consisted of peripheral blood. These receptors were collected from a human donor in a cohort sampled during active COVID-19. The donor label of this sample is uncertain. The CDR3 runs from the conserved cysteine through the conserved F or W. The D gene is left open where the match is weak. Some rows mark clone size as missing; the rest say once, few, many or name a class of expanded clone.

cdr3_length,d_call,v_call,clone_size,j_call,cdr3_nt,cdr3_aa
15,.,TRBV11-3,once,TRBJ1-1,TGTGCCAGCAGCTTAGGCGCCGGGGTGAACACTGAAGCTTTCTTT,CASSLGAGVNTEAFF
13,.,TRBV2,.,TRBJ1-5,TGTGCCAGCAGTTCTGACAGTAATCAGCCCCAGCATTTT,CASSSDSNQPQHF
18,TRBD1,TRBV9,.,TRBJ2-4,TGTGCCAGCAGCGTCGGGACAGGGGATACAATAGCCAAAAACATTCAGTACTTC,CASSVGTGDTIAKNIQYF
10,.,TRBV29-1,.,TRBJ2-5,TGCAGCGTTGAACGAGGGACCCAGTACTTC,CSVERGTQYF
16,TRBD1,TRBV2,once,TRBJ2-3,TGTGCCAGCAGTCGGGACAGGGGGCGTGGGGCAGATACGCAGTATTTT,CASSRDRGRGADTQYF
14,TRBD1,TRBV7-8,once,TRBJ2-1,TGTGCCAGCAGCTTATTTGGACAGGGCGGTGAGCAGTTCTTC,CASSLFGQGGEQFF
14,TRBD2,TRBV7-8,.,TRBJ2-5,TGTGCCAGCAGCTCCACGGGGGGCCAAGAGACCCAGTACTTC,CASSSTGGQETQYF
14,.,TRBV5-5,.,TRBJ2-3,TGTGCCAGCACCGCTGAGTGGGGGGGCGATACGCAGTATTTT,CASTAEWGGDTQYF
12,.,TRBV12-3/TRBV12-4,.,TRBJ1-2,TGTGCCAGCAGTTCCTCTGGGGGGGGCTACACCTTC,CASSSSGGGYTF
16,.,TRBV4-2,.,TRBJ1-3,TGTGCCAGCAGCCAAGAACTCGGGAGCTCTGGAAACACCATATATTTT,CASSQELGSSGNTIYF
14,TRBD1,TRBV2,.,TRBJ1-5,TGTGCCTCAAGGGTGGGGACAGTTAATCAGCCCCAGCATTTT,CASRVGTVNQPQHF
14,TRBD2,TRBV27,.,TRBJ2-1,TGTGCCAGTAACGGCGGGGGGCAATACAATGAGCAGTTCTTC,CASNGGGQYNEQFF
17,.,TRBV4-1,.,TRBJ1-4,TGCGCCAGCAGCCGGTTGGGAGGGGCCGTCGTTAATGAAAAACTGTTTTTT,CASSRLGGAVVNEKLFF
14,TRBD1,TRBV6-5,.,TRBJ1-2,TGTGCCAGCAGCCCCCTAGGACAGGACTATGGCTACACCTTC,CASSPLGQDYGYTF
15,.,TRBV30,.,TRBJ2-7,TGTGCCTGGAGTGTAATCGGGGTCCGAACCTACGAGCAGTACTTC,CAWSVIGVRTYEQYF
12,.,TRBV6-1,once,TRBJ1-1,TGTGCCAGCAGTGAAGGTCGCACTGAAGCTTTCTTT,CASSEGRTEAFF
16,TRBD2,TRBV9,.,TRBJ2-3,TGTGCCAGCAGCGCCCTAGCGGTTGGGAGCACAGATACGCAGTATTTT,CASSALAVGSTDTQYF
14,TRBD1,TRBV7-9,.,TRBJ1-4,TGTGCCAGCAGCTTAGTTGGGACAGATGAAAAACTGTTTTTT,CASSLVGTDEKLFF
14,.,TRBV4-3,.,TRBJ2-1,TGCGCCAGCAGCACACAAAGGCAGGCGGGAGAGCAGTTCTTC,CASSTQRQAGEQFF
15,.,TRBV4-1,.,TRBJ2-7,TGCGCCAGCAGCCAATTGGTGGGTGGGCAAGACGAGCAGTACTTC,CASSQLVGGQDEQYF
13,.,TRBV2,.,TRBJ1-5,TGTGCCAGCAGTGAAGGTTACAATCAGCCCCAGCATTTT,CASSEGYNQPQHF
15,.,TRBV4-1,.,TRBJ2-7,TGCGCCAGCAGCCAAGATTGGGCTCGTTCATACGAGCAGTACTTC,CASSQDWARSYEQYF
13,.,TRBV30,.,TRBJ2-3,TGTGCCTGGAGTGGGCCCTCAGGGGATACGCAGTATTTT,CAWSGPSGDTQYF
16,TRBD1,TRBV6-2/TRBV6-3,.,TRBJ1-1,TGTGCCAGCAGTTTTTATGCAGGGGGCGCGGACACTGAAGCTTTCTTT,CASSFYAGGADTEAFF
16,.,TRBV5-1,.,TRBJ2-1,TGCGCCAGCAGCTTGGGGGGCAGTAACTCCTACAATGAGCAGTTCTTC,CASSLGGSNSYNEQFF
14,.,TRBV7-9,.,TRBJ2-4,TGTGCCAGCAGCTTAGAAGGGGGTATGGGCATTCAGTACTTC,CASSLEGGMGIQYF
13,TRBD1,TRBV5-1,.,TRBJ2-7,TGCGCCAGCAGCTTCTCAGGGGGCTGGGAGCAGTACTTC,CASSFSGGWEQYF
15,TRBD2,TRBV18,once,TRBJ2-7,TGTGCCAGCTCGACTAGCGGGGGGGCACAGTACGAGCAGTACTTC,CASSTSGGAQYEQYF
17,TRBD2,TRBV6-4,.,TRBJ2-1,TGTGCCAGCAGTGACTCGATCCGAAGAGCGGGGGGGGATGAGCAGTTCTTC,CASSDSIRRAGGDEQFF
17,TRBD1,TRBV19,.,TRBJ1-2,TGTGCCAGTAGTTCCGACAGGGGGCGAAACCCCCTTCGTGGCTACACCTTC,CASSSDRGRNPLRGYTF
17,TRBD1,TRBV18,.,TRBJ1-5,TGTGCCAGCTCACTAACCCTGACAGGGGGCGGCAATCAGCCCCAGCATTTT,CASSLTLTGGGNQPQHF
15,TRBD2,TRBV7-2,few,TRBJ2-1,TGTGCCAGCAGCTTAGGCCTAGCGGGGGTCTATGAGCAGTTCTTC,CASSLGLAGVYEQFF
14,TRBD2,TRBV5-4,.,TRBJ2-7,TGTGCCAGCCGAGGGGAGGGGCCGGGATACGAGCAGTACTTC,CASRGEGPGYEQYF
17,TRBD1,TRBV3-1/TRBV3-2,.,TRBJ1-6,TGTGCCAGCAGCCGGGAACCCGGGACAGTCTATAATTCACCCCTCCACTTT,CASSREPGTVYNSPLHF
15,TRBD1,TRBV5-4,.,TRBJ2-2,TGTGCCAGCAGCTTGGTAGGGGGCAAGACCGGGGAGCTGTTTTTT,CASSLVGGKTGELFF
15,.,TRBV5-5,.,TRBJ1-4,TGTGCCAGCAGCTCTCGGGGGGCCCCTAACGAAAAACTGTTTTTT,CASSSRGAPNEKLFF
13,.,TRBV6-5,.,TRBJ1-2,TGTGCCAGCAGAGAGCCAGGGGTAGGTGGCTACACCTTC,CASREPGVGGYTF
15,TRBD1,TRBV3-1/TRBV3-2,.,TRBJ1-5,TGTGCCAGCAGCCAAGACGGGACAGGGATTCAGCCCCAGCATTTT,CASSQDGTGIQPQHF
14,TRBD1,TRBV27,.,TRBJ2-7,TGTGCCAGCAGTTTCGGGACAGGCGCCTACGAGCAGTACTTC,CASSFGTGAYEQYF
15,TRBD2,TRBV7-2,.,TRBJ2-7,TGTGCCAGCAGCTTAGCGGGCGGGGGGACCTACGAGCAGTACTTC,CASSLAGGGTYEQYF
17,.,TRBV6-2/TRBV6-3,once,TRBJ1-2,TGTGCCAGCAGTTACTCGTCGGCGCGCTCAGGAAACTATGGCTACACCTTC,CASSYSSARSGNYGYTF
16,TRBD1,TRBV5-6,.,TRBJ1-1,TGTGCCAGCCAAGATGGGACAGGGGCACAGGGCACTGAAGCTTTCTTT,CASQDGTGAQGTEAFF
16,TRBD1,TRBV5-6,.,TRBJ1-5,TGTGCCAGCAGCCCCTGGGGACAGGGTACAAATCAGCCCCAGCATTTT,CASSPWGQGTNQPQHF
16,.,TRBV4-2,.,TRBJ1-6,TGTGCCAGCAGCCAAGATCTAGTCAGGGATAATTCACCCCTCCACTTT,CASSQDLVRDNSPLHF
15,.,TRBV9,.,TRBJ1-3,TGTGCCAGCAGCGCGGGACACCGCTCTGGAAACACCATATATTTT,CASSAGHRSGNTIYF
14,TRBD1,TRBV19,.,TRBJ1-1,TGTGCCAGTAGTACGGGACAGAGGAACACTGAAGCTTTCTTT,CASSTGQRNTEAFF
15,TRBD1,TRBV5-1,medium-sized,TRBJ1-2,TGCGCCAGCAGCCACGGACAGGGCACTAACTATGGCTACACCTTC,CASSHGQGTNYGYTF
16,TRBD2,TRBV7-3,.,TRBJ2-2,TGTGCCAGCAGCTTACGGGGCGGGGGTTTCACCGGGGAGCTGTTTTTT,CASSLRGGGFTGELFF
15,TRBD2,TRBV5-8,.,TRBJ2-1,TGTGCCAGCACCCCGAGGACGGGGGGGTACAATGAGCAGTTCTTC,CASTPRTGGYNEQFF
15,TRBD2,TRBV3-1/TRBV3-2,.,TRBJ2-7,TGTGCCAGCAGCCCGGGACTAGCGGGGATATACGAGCAGTACTTC,CASSPGLAGIYEQYF
15,.,TRBV4-2,.,TRBJ2-3,TGTGCCAGCAGCCTAAACCCCGGGGAAGCAGATACGCAGTATTTT,CASSLNPGEADTQYF
14,.,TRBV7-9,.,TRBJ1-5,TGTGCCAGCAGCCTAGGGGGGGGCTATCAGCCCCAGCATTTT,CASSLGGGYQPQHF
15,TRBD2,TRBV27,few,TRBJ2-1,TGTGCCAGCAGGCCAAGCGGGGGTATAAACAATGAGCAGTTCTTC,CASRPSGGINNEQFF
13,.,TRBV12-5,.,TRBJ1-5,TGTGCTAGTGCCATTGGGGGGGGCCAGCCCCAGCATTTT,CASAIGGGQPQHF
14,.,TRBV2,.,TRBJ1-3,TGTGCCAGCAAAGCCACAGGGACTGGAAACACCATATATTTT,CASKATGTGNTIYF
13,TRBD1,TRBV27,.,TRBJ2-7,TGTGCCAGCAGTACCGGGACAGGGGTCGAGCAGTACTTC,CASSTGTGVEQYF
16,TRBD1,TRBV7-9,.,TRBJ2-1,TGTGCCAGCAGCCGCCCCCGGGACAGGGGTTACAATGAGCAGTTCTTC,CASSRPRDRGYNEQFF